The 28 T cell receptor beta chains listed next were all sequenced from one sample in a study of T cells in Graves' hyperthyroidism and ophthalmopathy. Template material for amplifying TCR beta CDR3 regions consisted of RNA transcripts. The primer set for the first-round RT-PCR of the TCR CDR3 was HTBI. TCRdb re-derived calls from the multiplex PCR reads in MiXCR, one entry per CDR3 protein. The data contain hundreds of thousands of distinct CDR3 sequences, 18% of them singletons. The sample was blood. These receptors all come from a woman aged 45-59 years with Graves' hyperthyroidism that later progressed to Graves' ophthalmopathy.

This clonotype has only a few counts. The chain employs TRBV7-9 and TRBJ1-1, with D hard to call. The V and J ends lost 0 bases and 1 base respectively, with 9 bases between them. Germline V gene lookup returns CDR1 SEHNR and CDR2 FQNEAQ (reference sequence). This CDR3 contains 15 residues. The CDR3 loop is CASSLAGSPNTEAFF. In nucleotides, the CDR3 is TGTGCCAGCAGCTTAGCGGGGTCCCCGAACACTGAAGCTTTCTTT.

The CDR3 sequence is CASRPQGGIDYGYTF. CDR3 coding DNA: TGTGCCAGCAGGCCCCAGGGGGGGATTGACTATGGCTACACCTTC. V gene TRBV6-1 combines with J gene TRBJ1-2, with 7 bases matching TRBD1. CDR1 is MNHNS and CDR2 is SASEGT in the germline V gene. V shed 6 bases, J shed 3 bases, and the junction held 10 bases outside the gene matches. The CDR3 extends over 15 amino acids.

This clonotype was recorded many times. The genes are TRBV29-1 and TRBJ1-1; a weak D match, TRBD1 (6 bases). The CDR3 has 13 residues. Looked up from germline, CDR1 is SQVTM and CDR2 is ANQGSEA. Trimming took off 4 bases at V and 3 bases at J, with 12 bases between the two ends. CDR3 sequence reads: CSVVPDRYTEAFF. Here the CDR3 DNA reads TGCAGCGTTGTTCCGGACAGATACACTGAAGCTTTCTTT.

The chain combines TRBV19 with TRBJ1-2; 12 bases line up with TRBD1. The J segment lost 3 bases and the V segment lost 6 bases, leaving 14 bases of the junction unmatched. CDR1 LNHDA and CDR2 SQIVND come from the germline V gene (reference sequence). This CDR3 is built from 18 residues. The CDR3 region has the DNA TGTGCCAGTAGACCCCCGGGACAGGGGGCCTCCCCTTACTATGGCTACACCTTC. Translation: CASRPPGQGASPYYGYTF. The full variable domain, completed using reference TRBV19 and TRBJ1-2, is DGGITQSPKYLFRKEGQNVTLSCEQNLNHDAMYWYRQDPGQGLRLIYYSQIVNDFQKGDIAEGYSVSREKKESFPLTVTSAQKNPTAFYLCASRPPGQGASPYYGYTFGSGTRLTVV.

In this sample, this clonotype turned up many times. The CDR3 loop reads CASSFGRGPNQPQHF. Here the CDR3 DNA reads TGTGCCAGCAGCTTCGGCCGGGGCCCAAATCAGCCCCAGCATTTT. V is TRBV7-9 and J is TRBJ1-5, with TRBD1 as a possible D gene (5 bases). This CDR3 is 15 amino acids long. The V and J ends lost 3 bases and 4 bases respectively, with 13 bases between them. Germline V gene sequence: CDR1 SEHNR, CDR2 FQNEAQ (reference sequence).

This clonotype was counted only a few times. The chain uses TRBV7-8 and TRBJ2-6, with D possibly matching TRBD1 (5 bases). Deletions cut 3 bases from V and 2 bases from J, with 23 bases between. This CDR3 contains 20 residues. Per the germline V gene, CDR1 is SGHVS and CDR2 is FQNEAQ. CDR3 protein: CASSLYRAPPRQTGANVLTF. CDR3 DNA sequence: TGTGCCAGCAGCTTGTACCGGGCCCCTCCGAGACAGACTGGGGCCAACGTCCTGACTTTC.

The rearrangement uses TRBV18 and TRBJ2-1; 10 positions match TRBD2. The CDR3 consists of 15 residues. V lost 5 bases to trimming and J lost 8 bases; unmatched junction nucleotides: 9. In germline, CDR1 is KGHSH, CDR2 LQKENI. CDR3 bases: TGTGCCAGCTCATCCTTTAGCGGGAGGACGGATGAGCAGTTCTTC. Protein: CASSSFSGRTDEQFF.

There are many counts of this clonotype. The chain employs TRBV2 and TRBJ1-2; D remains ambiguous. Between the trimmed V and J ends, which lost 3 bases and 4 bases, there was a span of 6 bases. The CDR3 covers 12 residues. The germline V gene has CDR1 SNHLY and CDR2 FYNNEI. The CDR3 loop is CASSEGFYGYTF. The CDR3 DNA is TGTGCCAGCAGTGAGGGGTTCTATGGCTACACCTTC.

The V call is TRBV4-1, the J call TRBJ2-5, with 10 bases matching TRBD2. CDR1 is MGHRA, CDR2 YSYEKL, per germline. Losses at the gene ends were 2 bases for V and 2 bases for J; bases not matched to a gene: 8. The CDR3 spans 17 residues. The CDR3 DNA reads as TGCGCCAGCAGCCAATTGAAAAAAGCGGGGGGGCAAGAGACCCAGTACTTC. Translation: CASSQLKKAGGQETQYF.

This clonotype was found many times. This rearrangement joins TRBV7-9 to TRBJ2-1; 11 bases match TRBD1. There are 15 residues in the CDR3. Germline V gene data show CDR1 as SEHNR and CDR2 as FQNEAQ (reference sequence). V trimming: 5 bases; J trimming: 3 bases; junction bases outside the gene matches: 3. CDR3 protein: CASSPGQGVYNEQFF. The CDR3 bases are TGTGCCAGCAGCCCGGGACAGGGGGTCTACAATGAGCAGTTCTTC.

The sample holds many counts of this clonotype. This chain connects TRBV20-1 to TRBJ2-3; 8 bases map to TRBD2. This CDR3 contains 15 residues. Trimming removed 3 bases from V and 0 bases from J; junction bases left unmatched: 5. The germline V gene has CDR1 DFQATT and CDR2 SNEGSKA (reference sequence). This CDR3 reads CSASVSGGSTDTQYF. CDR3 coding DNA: TGCAGTGCTAGCGTCAGCGGGGGTAGCACAGATACGCAGTATTTT.

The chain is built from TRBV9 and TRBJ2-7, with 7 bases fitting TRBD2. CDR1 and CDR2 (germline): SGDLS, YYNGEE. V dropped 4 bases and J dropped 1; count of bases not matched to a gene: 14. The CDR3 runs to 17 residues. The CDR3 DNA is TGTGCCAGCAGCCCCCGACAAGAGCGGGATTTTTCCTACGAGCAGTACTTC. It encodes CASSPRQERDFSYEQYF.

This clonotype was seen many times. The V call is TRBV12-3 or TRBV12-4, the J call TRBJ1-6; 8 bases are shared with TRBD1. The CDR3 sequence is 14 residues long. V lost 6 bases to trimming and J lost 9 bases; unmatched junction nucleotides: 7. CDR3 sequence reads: CASRSGGQFSPLHF. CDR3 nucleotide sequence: TGTGCCAGCAGGTCAGGGGGCCAATTTTCACCCCTCCACTTT.

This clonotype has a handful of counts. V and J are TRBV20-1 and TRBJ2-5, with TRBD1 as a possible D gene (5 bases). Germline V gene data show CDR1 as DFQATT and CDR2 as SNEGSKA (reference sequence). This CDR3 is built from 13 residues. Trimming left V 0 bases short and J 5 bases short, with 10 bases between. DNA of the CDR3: TGCAGTGCTAGAGATTCAGGGCAGGAGACCCAGTACTTC. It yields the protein CSARDSGQETQYF.

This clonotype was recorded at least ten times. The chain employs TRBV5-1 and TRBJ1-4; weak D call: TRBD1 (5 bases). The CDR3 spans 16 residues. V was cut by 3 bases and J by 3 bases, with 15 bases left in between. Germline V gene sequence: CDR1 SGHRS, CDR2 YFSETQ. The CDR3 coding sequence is TGCGCCAGCAGCTCCCAAGGTCGGGGGTCTAATGAAAAACTGTTTTTT. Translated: CASSSQGRGSNEKLFF.

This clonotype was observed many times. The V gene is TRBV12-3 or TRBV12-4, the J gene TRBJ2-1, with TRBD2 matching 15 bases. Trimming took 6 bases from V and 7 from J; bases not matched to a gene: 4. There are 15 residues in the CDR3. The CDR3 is CASSGLAGGLNEQFF. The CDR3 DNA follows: TGTGCCAGCAGCGGACTAGCGGGGGGGCTTAATGAGCAGTTCTTC.

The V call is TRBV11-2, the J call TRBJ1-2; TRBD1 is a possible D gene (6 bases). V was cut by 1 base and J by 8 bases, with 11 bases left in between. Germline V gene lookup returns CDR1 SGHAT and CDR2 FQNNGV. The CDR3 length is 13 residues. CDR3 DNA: TGTGCCAGCAGCTTAGGAGGGGGGCAGGGCTACACCTTC. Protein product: CASSLGGGQGYTF.

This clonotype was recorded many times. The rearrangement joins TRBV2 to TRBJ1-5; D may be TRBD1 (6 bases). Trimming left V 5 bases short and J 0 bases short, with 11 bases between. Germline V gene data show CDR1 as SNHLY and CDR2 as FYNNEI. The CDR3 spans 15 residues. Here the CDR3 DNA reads TGTGCCAGCAGTAAAAACAGGGCTAGCAATCAGCCCCAGCATTTT. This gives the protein CASSKNRASNQPQHF.

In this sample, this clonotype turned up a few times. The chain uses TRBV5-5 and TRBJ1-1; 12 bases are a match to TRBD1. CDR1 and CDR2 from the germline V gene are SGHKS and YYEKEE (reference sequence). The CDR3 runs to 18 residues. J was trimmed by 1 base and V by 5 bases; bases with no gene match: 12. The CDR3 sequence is CASSTLGDRGQKNTEAFF. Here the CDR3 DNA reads TGTGCCAGCAGTACGCTCGGGGACAGGGGGCAAAAGAACACTGAAGCTTTCTTT.

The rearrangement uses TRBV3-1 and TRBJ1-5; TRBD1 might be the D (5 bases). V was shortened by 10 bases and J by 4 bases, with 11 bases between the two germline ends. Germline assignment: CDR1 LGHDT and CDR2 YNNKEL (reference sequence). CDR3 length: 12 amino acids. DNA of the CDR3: TGTGCCACGGGGCAGGGTAATCAGCCCCAGCATTTT. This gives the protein CATGQGNQPQHF.

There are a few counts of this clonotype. Here the CDR3 DNA reads TGTGCCAGCAGCACTTTGGGCGCGGGGGTTGGCGGTTCCACCGGGGAGCTGTTTTTT. Its translation is CASSTLGAGVGGSTGELFF. This chain joins TRBV5-5 and TRBJ2-2; the match to TRBD2 covers 7 bases. V lost 4 bases and J lost 4; bases outside the gene matches: 19. The CDR3 has 19 amino acids. Germline V gene lookup returns CDR1 SGHKS and CDR2 YYEKEE (reference sequence).

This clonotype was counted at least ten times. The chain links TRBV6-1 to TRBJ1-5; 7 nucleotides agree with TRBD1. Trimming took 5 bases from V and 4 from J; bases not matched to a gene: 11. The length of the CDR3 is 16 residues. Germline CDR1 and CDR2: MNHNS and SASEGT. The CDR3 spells CASSTRTGTDNQPQHF. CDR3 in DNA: TGTGCCAGCAGTACGCGCACCGGGACAGATAATCAGCCCCAGCATTTT.

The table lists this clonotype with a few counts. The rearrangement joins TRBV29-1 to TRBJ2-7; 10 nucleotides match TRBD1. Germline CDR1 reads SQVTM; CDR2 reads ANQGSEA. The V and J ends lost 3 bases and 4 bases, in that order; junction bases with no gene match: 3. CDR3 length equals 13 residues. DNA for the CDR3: TGCAGCGTTGAGGGACAGGGGAGGTACGAGCAGTACTTC. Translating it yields CSVEGQGRYEQYF.

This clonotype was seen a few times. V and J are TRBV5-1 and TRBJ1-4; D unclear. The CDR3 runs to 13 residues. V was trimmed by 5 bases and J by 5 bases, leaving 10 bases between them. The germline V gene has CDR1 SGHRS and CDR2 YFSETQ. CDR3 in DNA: TGCGCCAGCAGTCAAGACGTAAATGAAAAACTGTTTTTT. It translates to CASSQDVNEKLFF.

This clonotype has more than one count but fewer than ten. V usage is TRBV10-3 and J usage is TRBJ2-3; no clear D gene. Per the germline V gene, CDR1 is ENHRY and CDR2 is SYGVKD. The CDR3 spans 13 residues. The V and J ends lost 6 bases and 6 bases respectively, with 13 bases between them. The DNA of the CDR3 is TGTGCCATCAGCCTCGAGTCCGAGGATACGCAGTATTTT. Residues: CAISLESEDTQYF.

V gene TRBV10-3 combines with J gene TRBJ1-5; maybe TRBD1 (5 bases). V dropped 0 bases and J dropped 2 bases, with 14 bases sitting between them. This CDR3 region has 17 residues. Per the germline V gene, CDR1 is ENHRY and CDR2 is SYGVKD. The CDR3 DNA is TGTGCCATCAGTGAGTCGGGGACTGGGAAGGGCAATCAGCCCCAGCATTTT. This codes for CAISESGTGKGNQPQHF.

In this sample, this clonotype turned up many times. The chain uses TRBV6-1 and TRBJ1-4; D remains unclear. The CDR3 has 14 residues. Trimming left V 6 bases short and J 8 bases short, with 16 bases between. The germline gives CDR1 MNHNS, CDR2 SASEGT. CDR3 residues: CASRARRANEKLFF. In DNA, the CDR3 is TGTGCCAGCAGGGCGAGGAGGGCGAACGAAAAACTGTTTTTT.

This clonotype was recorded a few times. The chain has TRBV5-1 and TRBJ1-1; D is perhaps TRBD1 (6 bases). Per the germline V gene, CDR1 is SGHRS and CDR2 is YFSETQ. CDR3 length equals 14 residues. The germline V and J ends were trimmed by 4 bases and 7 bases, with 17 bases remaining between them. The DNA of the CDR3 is TGCGCCAGCAGCATTAAGGACAGAAAACTTGAAGCTTTCTTT. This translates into CASSIKDRKLEAFF. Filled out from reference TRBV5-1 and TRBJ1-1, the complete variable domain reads KAGVTQTPRYLIKTRGQQVTLSCSPISGHRSVSWYQQTPGQGLQFLFEYFSETQRNKGNFPGRFSGRQFSNSRSEMNVSTLELGDSALYLCASSIKDRKLEAFFGQGTRLTVV.